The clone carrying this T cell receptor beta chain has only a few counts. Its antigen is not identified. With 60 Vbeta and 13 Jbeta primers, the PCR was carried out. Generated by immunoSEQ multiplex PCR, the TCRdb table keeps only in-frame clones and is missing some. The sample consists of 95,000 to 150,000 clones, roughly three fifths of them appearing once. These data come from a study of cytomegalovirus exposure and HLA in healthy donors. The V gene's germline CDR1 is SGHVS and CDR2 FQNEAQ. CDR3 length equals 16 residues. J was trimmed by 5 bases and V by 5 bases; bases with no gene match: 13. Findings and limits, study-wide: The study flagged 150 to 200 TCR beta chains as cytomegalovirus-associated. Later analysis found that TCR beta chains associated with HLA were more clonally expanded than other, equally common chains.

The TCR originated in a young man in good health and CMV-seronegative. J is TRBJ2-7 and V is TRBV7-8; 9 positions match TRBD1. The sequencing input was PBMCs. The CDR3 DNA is TGTGCCAGCAGCCCGAGAACAGGGGGCATTTCCCACGAGCAGTACTTC. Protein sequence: CASSPRTGGISHEQYF.